This T cell receptor beta chain was documented in a study of T cell responses to AZD1222 COVID-19 vaccine (dated by TCRdb to 2020 to 2022). For context, the study as a whole: TCR sequencing was performed for 230 to 250 trial participants, of whom 200 to 210 were given two doses of AZD1222 and some 26 were given two doses of MenACWY control vaccine. Trial participants were enrolled by age into 18-55, 56-69 and 70-plus year subgroups, with roughly 150, 30 and 60 TCR-sequenced participants respectively.

Regarding this clone: This receptor's antigen is unknown. Within one base of it there is no much larger clone, and no base qualities were kept.

Broader findings and caveats from the paper: In the small 56-69-year group, the increase in depth fell short of significance, most likely because of low power. Only a handful of AZD1222 recipients were SARS-CoV-2 seropositive at baseline, limiting conclusions about previously exposed vaccinees. Because no day 14 peak-response samples were available, the repertoires could be characterized only after the peak T cell response. The vaccine-associated CD4 TCRs covered the entire spike protein, and the dominant responses fell in regions 160-218 and 743-854. Reportedly, close to half of the unique spike-specific TCRs recognized epitopes lying outside the regions that are mutated in the B.1.351 and B.1.1.7 variants. A significant rise in spike-specific TCR breadth and depth was observed after two AZD1222 doses relative to day 0 and relative to MenACWY recipients. Participants were mostly white British and included more females than males, and it was suggested by the authors that clonal diversity may have been underestimated.

The CDR3 regions of human TCRbeta chains were analyzed by immunosequencing. Regarding the original processing steps: TCRs in the repertoires were matched against a reference library of SARS-CoV-2-specific TCRs that had been generated with the MIRA antigen-specificity platform. Breadth was defined as the fraction of unique TCRs that were SARS-CoV-2-associated, and depth was defined as the fraction of total T cells that were SARS-CoV-2-associated. Using the MIRA data, each spike-specific TCR was assigned both to the spike region to which the TCR was reactive and to a CD4 or CD8 class. Log10-transformed breadth and depth values were compared by one-way ANOVA with Sidak's multiple comparisons tests. This is the immuneACCESS table as TCRdb keeps it, with only in-frame sequences that have V and J called. A part of the clones is gone; compared with another copy, unresolved V genes explain less than half, and the rest is unexplained. V and J calls and clone size are copied from that table; D and trimming were computed from the DNA. The sample table records about 180,000 clones; roughly 91% of these occur just once. The ten largest clones represent roughly 2% of the sample.

Per the publication, the time point label means: about 28 days (+/-7) after the second vaccine dose. AZD1222 recipients with second doses at about 4 weeks or about 12 weeks were pooled, because spike-specific TCR depth and breadth did not differ between schedules. The vaccinee samples were drawn from two UK trials, COV001 and COV002, one of which was a single-blind randomized controlled phase 2/3 trial testing AZD1222 (ChAdOx1 nCoV-19) in healthy adults. For TCRbeta chain sequencing, PBMC samples were collected from trial participants at day 0 and at day 28 after the second dose. The clonotype was recovered from an adult who received the AZD1222 COVID-19 vaccine. Material: peripheral blood, obtained 28 days after the second AZD1222 dose.

The CDR3: CASSLEARVNTGELFF. The base sequence is TGTGCCAGCAGCTTAGAGGCCAGGGTGAACACCGGGGAGCTGTTTTTT. The sequence links TRBV7-7 to TRBJ2-2; TRBD1 is a possible D gene, resting on 5 matching bases. From its cysteine to its phenylalanine, the CDR3 spans 16 amino acids. The sequence is cut down to CDR3 DNA, 48 bases in frame from base 1. The germline ends are 10 bases apart after V is trimmed by 1 base and J by 1 base. CDR1 and CDR2, per the germline V gene (reference sequence), are SSHAT and FNYEAQ.